This TCR beta chain was sequenced for a study of T cells in Graves' hyperthyroidism and ophthalmopathy. Amplified regions were TCR beta CDR3 sequences from RNA transcripts. The HTBI set primed first-round TCR CDR3 RT-PCR. Using its own MiXCR run on the multiplex PCR reads, TCRdb lists one record per CDR3 protein. The sample gives a few hundred thousand distinct CDR3 sequences, 46% of which show up once; around 17% is in the top ten. The germline V gene encodes CDR1 LNHNV and CDR2 YYDKDF (reference sequence). The CDR3 covers 17 residues. Trimming shortened V by 5 bases and J by 8 bases, and 25 bases separated the two germline ends.

The sequence was collected from an adult woman with Graves' disease, either hyperthyroidism or ophthalmopathy (not recorded which). The V and J genes are TRBV15 and TRBJ1-3; D unresolved. What was sequenced was peripheral blood or thyroid tissue (not recorded which). CDR3 region: CATSRLLAVGYGYTIYF. In DNA, the CDR3 is TGTGCCACCAGCCGACTCCTGGCGGTGGGATATGGCTACACCATATATTTT.